This T cell receptor beta chain comes out of a study of beta chain features in type 1 diabetes. Turning to this clone: The sample contains more than one DNA sequence encoding this CDR3.

Between the trimmed V and J ends, which lost 5 bases and 5 bases, there was a span of 12 bases. This CDR3 contains 12 residues. Germline V lookup: CDR1 SQVTM, CDR2 ANQGSEA. Of the isolated RNA, all was reverse transcribed, and so the sequenced material was expressed TCRB transcripts. Some clones are missing from TCRdb's copy, which holds only in-frame ones; the method was immunoSEQ multiplex PCR. The sample lists 400,000 to 600,000 clones, 30% occurring once. This chain joins TRBV29-1 and TRBJ2-5; possibly TRBD2 for D (6 bases). The TCR comes from a man between 18 and 29 years old in good health. Sequencing was done on a sample of naive CD4+ T cells from blood. The CDR3 here is CSVRRAGETQYF. In DNA, the CDR3 is TGCAGCGTTCGCAGGGCGGGGGAGACCCAGTACTTC.